Sequencing of this T cell receptor (beta chain) was carried out in a study of T cells in localized non-small cell lung cancer. For this clone: An end of the junction differs from the germline gene, which may be a read error.

Sequenced by immunoSEQ multiplex PCR; TCRdb stores in-frame clones only, minus some. The sample consists of 13,000 or so clones, about 86% of them appearing once. This clonotype was sampled from a male donor older than 55 with stage III lung adenocarcinoma. This specimen was peripheral blood, taken before any cancer treatment.

DNA for the CDR3: TGTGCTAGCAGCTTCCTTTCTCTCAGCACAGATACGCAGTATTTT. This translates into CASSFLSLSTDTQYF. V usage is TRBV7-7 and J usage is TRBJ2-3, with D unresolved. The CDR3 totals 15 residues. Germline V gene sequence: CDR1 SSHAT, CDR2 FNYEAQ (reference sequence).